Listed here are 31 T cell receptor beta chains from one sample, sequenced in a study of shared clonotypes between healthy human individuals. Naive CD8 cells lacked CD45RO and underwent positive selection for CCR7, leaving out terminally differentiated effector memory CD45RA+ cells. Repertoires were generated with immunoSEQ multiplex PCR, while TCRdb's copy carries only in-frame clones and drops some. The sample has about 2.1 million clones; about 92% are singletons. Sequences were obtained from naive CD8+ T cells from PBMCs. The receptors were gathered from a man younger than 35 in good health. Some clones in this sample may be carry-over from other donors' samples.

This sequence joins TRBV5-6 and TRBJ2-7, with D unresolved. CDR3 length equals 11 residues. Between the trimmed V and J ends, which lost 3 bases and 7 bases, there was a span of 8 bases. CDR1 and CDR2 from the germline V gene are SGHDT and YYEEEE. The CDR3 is CASSYSLEQYF. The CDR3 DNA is TGTGCCAGCAGCTACTCCCTGGAGCAGTACTTC.

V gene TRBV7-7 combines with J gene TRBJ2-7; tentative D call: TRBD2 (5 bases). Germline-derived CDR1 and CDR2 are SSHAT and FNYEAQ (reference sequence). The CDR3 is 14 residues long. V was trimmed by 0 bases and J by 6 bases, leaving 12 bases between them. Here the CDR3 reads CASSLAPGGSEQYF. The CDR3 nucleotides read TGTGCCAGCAGCTTAGCCCCCGGCGGGTCCGAGCAGTACTTC. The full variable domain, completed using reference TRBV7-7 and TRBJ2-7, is GAGVSQSPRYKVTKRGQDVTLRCDPISSHATLYWYQQALGQGPEFLTYFNYEAQPDKSGLPSDRFSAERPEGSISTLTIQRTEQRDSAMYRCASSLAPGGSEQYFGPGTRLTVT.

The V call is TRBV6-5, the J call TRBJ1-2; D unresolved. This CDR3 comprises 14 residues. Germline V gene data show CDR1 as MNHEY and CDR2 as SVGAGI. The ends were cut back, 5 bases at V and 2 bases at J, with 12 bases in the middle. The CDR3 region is CASSPGGENYGYTF. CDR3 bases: TGTGCCAGCAGTCCCGGCGGGGAGAACTATGGCTACACCTTC.

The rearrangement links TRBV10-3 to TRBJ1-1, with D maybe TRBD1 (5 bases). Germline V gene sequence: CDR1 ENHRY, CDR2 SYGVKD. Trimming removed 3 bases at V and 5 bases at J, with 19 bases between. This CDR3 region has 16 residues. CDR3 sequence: CAISDSRAQGKTEAFF. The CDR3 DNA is TGTGCCATCAGTGATTCACGAGCTCAGGGAAAAACTGAAGCTTTCTTT.

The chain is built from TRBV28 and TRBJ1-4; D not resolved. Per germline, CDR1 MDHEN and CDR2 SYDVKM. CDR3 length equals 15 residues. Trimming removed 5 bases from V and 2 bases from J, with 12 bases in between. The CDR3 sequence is CASSLLPGTNEKLFF. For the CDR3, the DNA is TGTGCCAGCAGTCTACTTCCGGGGACTAATGAAAAACTGTTTTTT.

The CDR3 here is CASSEWVGNNQPQHF. As DNA, the CDR3 is TGTGCCAGCAGTGAATGGGTAGGGAACAATCAGCCCCAGCATTTT. V is TRBV6-1 and J is TRBJ1-5; D gene ambiguous. V lost 2 bases to trimming and J lost 3 bases, with 11 bases between them. The CDR3 is 15 residues long. Germline CDR1 and CDR2: MNHNS and SASEGT.

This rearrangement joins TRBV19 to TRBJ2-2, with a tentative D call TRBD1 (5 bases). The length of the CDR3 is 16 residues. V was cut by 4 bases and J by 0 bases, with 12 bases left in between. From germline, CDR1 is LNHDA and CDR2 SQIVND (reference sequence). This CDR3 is CASSKPRQSNTGELFF. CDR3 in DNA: TGTGCCAGTAGTAAGCCCCGACAGTCGAACACCGGGGAGCTGTTTTTT.

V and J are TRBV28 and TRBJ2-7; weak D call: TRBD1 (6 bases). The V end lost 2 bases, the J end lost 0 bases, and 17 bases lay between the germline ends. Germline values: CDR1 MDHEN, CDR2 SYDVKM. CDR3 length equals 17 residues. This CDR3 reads CASSLPYEDRSSYEQYF. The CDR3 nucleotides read TGTGCCAGCAGTTTACCCTACGAGGACAGAAGCTCCTACGAGCAGTACTTC. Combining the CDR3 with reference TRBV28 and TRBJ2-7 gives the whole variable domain DVKVTQSSRYLVKRTGEKVFLECVQDMDHENMFWYRQDPGLGLRLIYFSYDVKMKEKGDIPEGYSVSREKKERFSLILESASTNQTSMYLCASSLPYEDRSSYEQYFGPGTRLTVT.

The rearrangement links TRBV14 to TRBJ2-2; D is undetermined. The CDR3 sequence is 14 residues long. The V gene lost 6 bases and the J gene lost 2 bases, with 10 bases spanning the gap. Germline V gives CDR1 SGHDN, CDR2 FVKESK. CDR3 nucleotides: TGTGCCAGCAGTACCAAGGCTAACACCGGGGAGCTGTTTTTT. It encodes CASSTKANTGELFF.

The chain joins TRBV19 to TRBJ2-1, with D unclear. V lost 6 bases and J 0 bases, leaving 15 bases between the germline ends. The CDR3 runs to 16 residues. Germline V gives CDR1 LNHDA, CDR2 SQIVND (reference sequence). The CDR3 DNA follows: TGTGCCAGTAGCCACCAGGCCTTCCCCTCCTACAATGAGCAGTTCTTC. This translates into CASSHQAFPSYNEQFF.

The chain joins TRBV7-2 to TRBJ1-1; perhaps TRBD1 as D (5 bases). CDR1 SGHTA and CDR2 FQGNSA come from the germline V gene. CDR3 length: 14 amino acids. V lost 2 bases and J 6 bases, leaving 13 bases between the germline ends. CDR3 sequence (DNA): TGTGCCAGCAGCTTACAGGGCTTTGTCCCTGAAGCTTTCTTT. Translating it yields CASSLQGFVPEAFF.

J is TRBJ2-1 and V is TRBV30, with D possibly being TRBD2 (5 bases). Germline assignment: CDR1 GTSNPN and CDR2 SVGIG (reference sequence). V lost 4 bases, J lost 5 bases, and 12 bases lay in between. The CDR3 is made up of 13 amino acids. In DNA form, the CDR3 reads TGTGCCTGGACCACGGGATCGGACAATGAGCAGTTCTTC. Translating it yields CAWTTGSDNEQFF. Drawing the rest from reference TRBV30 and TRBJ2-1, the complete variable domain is SQTIHQWPATLVQPVGSPLSLECTVEGTSNPNLYWYRQAAGRGLQLLFYSVGIGQISSEVPQNLSASRPQDRQFILSSKKLLLSDSGFYLCAWTTGSDNEQFFGPGTRLTVL.

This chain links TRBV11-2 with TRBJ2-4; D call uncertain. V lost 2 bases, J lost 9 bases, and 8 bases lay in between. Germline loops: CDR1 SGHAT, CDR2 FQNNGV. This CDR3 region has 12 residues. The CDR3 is CASSLPRSIQYF. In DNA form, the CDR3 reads TGTGCCAGCAGCTTACCTCGGAGCATTCAGTACTTC.

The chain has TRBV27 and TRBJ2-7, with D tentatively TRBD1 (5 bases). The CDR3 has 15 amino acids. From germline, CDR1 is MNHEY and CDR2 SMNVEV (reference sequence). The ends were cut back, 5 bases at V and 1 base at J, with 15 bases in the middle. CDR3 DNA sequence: TGTGCCAGCAGTCACACTGACGCAGGGTCCTACGAGCAGTACTTC. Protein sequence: CASSHTDAGSYEQYF.

The CDR3 protein is CASSTRQGTSTDTQYF. CDR3 DNA: TGCGCCAGCAGCACCCGACAGGGGACGAGCACAGATACGCAGTATTTT. This chain links TRBV4-1 with TRBJ2-3, with 8 bases matching TRBD1. V trimming: 5 bases; J trimming: 0 bases; junction bases outside the gene matches: 7. Germline CDR1 is MGHRA and CDR2 is YSYEKL. The CDR3 loop spans 16 amino acids.

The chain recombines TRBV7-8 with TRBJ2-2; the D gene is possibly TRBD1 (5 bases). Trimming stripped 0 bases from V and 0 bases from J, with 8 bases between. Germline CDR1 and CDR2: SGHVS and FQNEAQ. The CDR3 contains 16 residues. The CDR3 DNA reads TGTGCCAGCAGCTTAGCGGACACCTCGAACACCGGGGAGCTGTTTTTT. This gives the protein CASSLADTSNTGELFF.

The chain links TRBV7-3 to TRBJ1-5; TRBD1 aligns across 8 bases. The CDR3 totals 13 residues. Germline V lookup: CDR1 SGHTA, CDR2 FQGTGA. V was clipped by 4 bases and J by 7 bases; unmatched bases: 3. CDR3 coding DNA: TGTGCCAGCAGCTCAGACAGGGGCCAGCCCCAGCATTTT. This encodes CASSSDRGQPQHF.

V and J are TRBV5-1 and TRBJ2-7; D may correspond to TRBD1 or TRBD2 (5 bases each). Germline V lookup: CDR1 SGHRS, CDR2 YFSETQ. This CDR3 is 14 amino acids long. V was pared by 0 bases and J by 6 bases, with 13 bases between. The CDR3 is CASSLDTGQVEQYF. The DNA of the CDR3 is TGCGCCAGCAGCTTGGATACGGGGCAGGTCGAGCAGTACTTC.

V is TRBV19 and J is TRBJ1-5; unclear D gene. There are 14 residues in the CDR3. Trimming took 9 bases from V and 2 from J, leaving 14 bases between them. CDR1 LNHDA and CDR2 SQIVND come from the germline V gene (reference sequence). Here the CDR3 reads CASHSDLRNQPQHF. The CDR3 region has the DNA TGTGCCAGCCACTCGGACCTACGCAATCAGCCCCAGCATTTT.

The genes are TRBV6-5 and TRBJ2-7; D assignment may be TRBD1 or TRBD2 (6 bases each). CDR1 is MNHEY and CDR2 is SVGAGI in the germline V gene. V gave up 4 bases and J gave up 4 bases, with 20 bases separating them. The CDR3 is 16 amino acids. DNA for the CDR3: TGTGCCAGCAGTTCCGCTCAGGGGCGGGAACGGTACGAGCAGTACTTC. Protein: CASSSAQGRERYEQYF.

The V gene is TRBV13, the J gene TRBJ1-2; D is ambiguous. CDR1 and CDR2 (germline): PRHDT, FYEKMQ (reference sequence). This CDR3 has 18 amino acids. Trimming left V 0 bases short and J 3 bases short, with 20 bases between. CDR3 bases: TGTGCCAGCAGCTTAGGCGTCGATGAAGGAGGCTATGACTATGGCTACACCTTC. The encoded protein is CASSLGVDEGGYDYGYTF.

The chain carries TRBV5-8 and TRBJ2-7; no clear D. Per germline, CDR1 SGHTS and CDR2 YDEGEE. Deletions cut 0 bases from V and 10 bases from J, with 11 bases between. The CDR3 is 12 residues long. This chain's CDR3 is CASSLATSTQYF. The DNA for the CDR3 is TGTGCCAGCAGCTTGGCGACGAGTACTCAGTACTTC.

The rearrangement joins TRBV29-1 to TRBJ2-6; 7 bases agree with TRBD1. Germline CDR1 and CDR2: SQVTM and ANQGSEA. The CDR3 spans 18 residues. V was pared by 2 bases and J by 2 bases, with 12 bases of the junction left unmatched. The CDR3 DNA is TGCAGCGTTGAAATTGCGACAGGGCCGGTCCCTGGGGCCAACGTCCTGACTTTC. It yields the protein CSVEIATGPVPGANVLTF.

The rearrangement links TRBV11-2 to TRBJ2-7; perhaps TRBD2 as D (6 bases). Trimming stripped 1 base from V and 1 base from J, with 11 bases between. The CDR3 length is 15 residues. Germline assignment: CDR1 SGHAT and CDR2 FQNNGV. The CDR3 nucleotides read TGTGCCAGCAGCTTAGGATCCGGGACTTCCTACGAGCAGTACTTC. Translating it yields CASSLGSGTSYEQYF.

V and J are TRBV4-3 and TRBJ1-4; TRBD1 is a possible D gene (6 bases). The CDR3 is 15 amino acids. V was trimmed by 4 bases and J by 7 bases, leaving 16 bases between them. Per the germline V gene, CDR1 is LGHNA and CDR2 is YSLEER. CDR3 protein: CASSPHRVLGEKLFF. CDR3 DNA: TGCGCCAGCAGCCCCCACAGGGTCTTGGGTGAAAAACTGTTTTTT.

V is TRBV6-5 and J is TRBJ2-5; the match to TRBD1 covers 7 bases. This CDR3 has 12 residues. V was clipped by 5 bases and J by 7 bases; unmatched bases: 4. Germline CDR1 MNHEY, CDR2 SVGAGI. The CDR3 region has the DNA TGTGCCAGCAGTAGGGACAGTCGGACCCAGTACTTC. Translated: CASSRDSRTQYF.

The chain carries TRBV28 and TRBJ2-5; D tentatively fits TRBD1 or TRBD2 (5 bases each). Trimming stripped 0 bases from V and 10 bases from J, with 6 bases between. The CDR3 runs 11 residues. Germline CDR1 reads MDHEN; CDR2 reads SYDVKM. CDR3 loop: CASSLWGVQYF. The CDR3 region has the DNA TGTGCCAGCAGTTTATGGGGGGTCCAGTACTTC.

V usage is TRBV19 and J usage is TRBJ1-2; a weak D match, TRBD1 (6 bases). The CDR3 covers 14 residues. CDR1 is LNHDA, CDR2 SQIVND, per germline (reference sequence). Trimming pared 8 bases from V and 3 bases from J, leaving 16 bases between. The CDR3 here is CASRWRGADYGYTF. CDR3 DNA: TGTGCCAGTCGCTGGCGGGGGGCGGACTATGGCTACACCTTC.

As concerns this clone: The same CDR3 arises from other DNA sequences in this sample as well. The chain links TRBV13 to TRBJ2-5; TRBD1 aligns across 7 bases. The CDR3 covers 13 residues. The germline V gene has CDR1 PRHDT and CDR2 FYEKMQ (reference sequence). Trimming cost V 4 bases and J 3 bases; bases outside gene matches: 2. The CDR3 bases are TGTGCCAGCAGCTCCGACAGGGAAGAGACCCAGTACTTC. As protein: CASSSDREETQYF.

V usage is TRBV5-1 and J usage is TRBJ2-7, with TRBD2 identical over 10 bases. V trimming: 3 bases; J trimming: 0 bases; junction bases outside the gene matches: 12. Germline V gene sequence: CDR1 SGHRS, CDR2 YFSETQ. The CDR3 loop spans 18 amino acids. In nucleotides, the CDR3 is TGCGCCAGCAGCTGGGGGCATACAGCGGGAGGGATCTCCTACGAGCAGTACTTC. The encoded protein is CASSWGHTAGGISYEQYF.

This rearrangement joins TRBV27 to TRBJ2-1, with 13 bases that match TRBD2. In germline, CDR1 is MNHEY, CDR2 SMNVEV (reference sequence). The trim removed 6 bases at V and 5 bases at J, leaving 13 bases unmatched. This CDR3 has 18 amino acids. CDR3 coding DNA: TGTGCCAGCAGAAGGACTAGCGGGGGCCCTACTACCGACAATGAGCAGTTCTTC. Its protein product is CASRRTSGGPTTDNEQFF.